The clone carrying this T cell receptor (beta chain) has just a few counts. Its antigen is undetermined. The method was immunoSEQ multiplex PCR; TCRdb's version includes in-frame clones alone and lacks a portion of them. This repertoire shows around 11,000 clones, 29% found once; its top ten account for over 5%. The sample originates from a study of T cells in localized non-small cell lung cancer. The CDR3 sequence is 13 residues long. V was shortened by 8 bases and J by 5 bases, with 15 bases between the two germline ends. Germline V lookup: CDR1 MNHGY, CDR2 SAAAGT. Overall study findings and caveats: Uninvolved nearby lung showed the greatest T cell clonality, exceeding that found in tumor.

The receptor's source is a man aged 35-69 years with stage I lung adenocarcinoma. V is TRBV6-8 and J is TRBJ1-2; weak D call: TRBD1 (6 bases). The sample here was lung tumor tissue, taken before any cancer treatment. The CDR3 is CASQDSPVYGYTF. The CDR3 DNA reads TGTGCCAGCCAGGACAGTCCGGTATATGGCTACACCTTC.